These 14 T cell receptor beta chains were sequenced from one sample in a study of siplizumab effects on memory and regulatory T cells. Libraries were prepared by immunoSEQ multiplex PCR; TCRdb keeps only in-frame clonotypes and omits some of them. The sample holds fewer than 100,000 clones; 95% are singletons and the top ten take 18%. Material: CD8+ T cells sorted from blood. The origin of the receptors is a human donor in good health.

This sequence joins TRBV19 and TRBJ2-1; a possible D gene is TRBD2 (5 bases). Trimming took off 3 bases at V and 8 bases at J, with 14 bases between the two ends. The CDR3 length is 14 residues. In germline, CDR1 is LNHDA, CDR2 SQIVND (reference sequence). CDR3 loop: CASSMVRGGHEQFF. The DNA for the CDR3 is TGTGCCAGTAGTATGGTACGTGGAGGCCATGAGCAGTTCTTC.

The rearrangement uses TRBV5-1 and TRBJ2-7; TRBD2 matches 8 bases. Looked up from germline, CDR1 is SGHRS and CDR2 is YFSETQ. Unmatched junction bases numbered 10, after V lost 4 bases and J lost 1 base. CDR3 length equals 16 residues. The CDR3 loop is CASSTSGSGMSYEQYF. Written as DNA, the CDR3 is TGCGCCAGCAGCACCAGTGGTAGCGGGATGTCCTACGAGCAGTACTTC. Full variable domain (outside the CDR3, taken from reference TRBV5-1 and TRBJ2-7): KAGVTQTPRYLIKTRGQQVTLSCSPISGHRSVSWYQQTPGQGLQFLFEYFSETQRNKGNFPGRFSGRQFSNSRSEMNVSTLELGDSALYLCASSTSGSGMSYEQYFGPGTRLTVT.

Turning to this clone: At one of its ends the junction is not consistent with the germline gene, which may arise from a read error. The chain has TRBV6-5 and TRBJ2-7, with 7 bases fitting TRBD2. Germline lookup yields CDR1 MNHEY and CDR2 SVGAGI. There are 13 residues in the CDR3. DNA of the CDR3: TGTGCCAGCAGCTCGACTAGCTCCCACGAGCAGTACTTC. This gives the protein CASSSTSSHEQYF.

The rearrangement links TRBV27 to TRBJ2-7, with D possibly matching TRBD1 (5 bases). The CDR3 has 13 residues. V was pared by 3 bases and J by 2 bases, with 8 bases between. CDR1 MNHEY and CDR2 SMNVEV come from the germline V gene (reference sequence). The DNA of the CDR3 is TGTGCCAGCAGTTTCAGGGATGCCTACGAGCAGTACTTC. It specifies CASSFRDAYEQYF.

The CDR3 DNA follows: TGTGCCAGCAGCGTAGGAGCGGGAGGGAGAAATGAGCAGTTCTTC. Translating it yields CASSVGAGGRNEQFF. The rearrangement uses TRBV9 and TRBJ2-1; 10 bases map to TRBD2. The CDR3 spans 15 residues. The V gene's germline CDR1 is SGDLS and CDR2 YYNGEE. The V and J ends lost 0 bases and 7 bases, in that order; junction bases with no gene match: 4.

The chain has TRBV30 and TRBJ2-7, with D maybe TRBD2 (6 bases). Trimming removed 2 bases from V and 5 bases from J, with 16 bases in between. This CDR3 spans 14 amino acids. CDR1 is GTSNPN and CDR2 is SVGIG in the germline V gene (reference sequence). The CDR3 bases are TGTGCCTGGAGTCCGGACACCCAGCGGGACGAGCAGTACTTC. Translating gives CAWSPDTQRDEQYF.

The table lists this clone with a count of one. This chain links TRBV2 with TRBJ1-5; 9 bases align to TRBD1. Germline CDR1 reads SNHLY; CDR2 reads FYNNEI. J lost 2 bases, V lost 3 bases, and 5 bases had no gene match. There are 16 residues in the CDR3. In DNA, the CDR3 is TGTGCCAGCAGTGACTGGACAGGGGAGGGCAATCAGCCCCAGCATTTT. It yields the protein CASSDWTGEGNQPQHF.

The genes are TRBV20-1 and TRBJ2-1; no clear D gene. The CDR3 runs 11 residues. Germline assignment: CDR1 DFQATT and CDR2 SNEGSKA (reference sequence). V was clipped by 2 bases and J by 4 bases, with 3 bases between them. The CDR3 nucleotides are TGCAGTGCTAGACAGTACAATGAGCAGTTCTTC. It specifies CSARQYNEQFF.

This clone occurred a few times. The CDR3 here is CASSYRDTYEQYF. As DNA, the CDR3 is TGTGCCAGCAGTTACCGGGACACCTACGAGCAGTACTTC. J is TRBJ2-7 and V is TRBV6-5; a weak D match, TRBD1 (6 bases). Between the trimmed V and J ends, which lost 2 bases and 2 bases, there was a span of 7 bases. The CDR3 contains 13 residues. Per germline, CDR1 MNHEY and CDR2 SVGAGI.

The CDR3: CASRQGLAGYNEQFF. The CDR3 bases are TGTGCCAGCAGGCAGGGACTAGCGGGATACAATGAGCAGTTCTTC. This chain joins TRBV6-5 and TRBJ2-1; 13 bases line up with TRBD2. This CDR3 is built from 15 residues. The trim removed 6 bases at V and 4 bases at J, leaving 3 bases unmatched. Germline assignment: CDR1 MNHEY and CDR2 SVGAGI.

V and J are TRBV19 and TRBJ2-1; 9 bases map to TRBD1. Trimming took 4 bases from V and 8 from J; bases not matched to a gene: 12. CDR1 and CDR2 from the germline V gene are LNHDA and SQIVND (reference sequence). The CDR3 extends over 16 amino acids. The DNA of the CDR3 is TGTGCCAGTAGTAAAAGGACAGGGGAGATAGATTATGAGCAGTTCTTC. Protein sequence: CASSKRTGEIDYEQFF.

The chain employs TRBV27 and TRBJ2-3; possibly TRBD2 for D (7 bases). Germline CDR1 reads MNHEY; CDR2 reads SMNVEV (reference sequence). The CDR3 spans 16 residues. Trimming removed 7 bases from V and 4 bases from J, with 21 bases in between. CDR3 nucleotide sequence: TGTGCCAGCACCTTTTTGGGGGGGGGCAGGTCAGATACGCAGTATTTT. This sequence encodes CASTFLGGGRSDTQYF.

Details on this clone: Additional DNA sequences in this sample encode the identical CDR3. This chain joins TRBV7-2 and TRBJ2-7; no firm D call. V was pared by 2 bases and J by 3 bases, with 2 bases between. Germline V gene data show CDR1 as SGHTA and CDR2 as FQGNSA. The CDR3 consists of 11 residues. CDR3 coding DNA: TGTGCCAGCAGCTTAAACTACGAGCAGTACTTC. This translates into CASSLNYEQYF.

This chain's CDR3 is CASSQGVEQYF. As DNA, the CDR3 is TGTGCCAGCAGCCAAGGGGTCGAGCAGTACTTC. This chain joins TRBV4-2 and TRBJ2-7, with no clear D. Germline V gives CDR1 LGHNA, CDR2 YNFKEQ. The ends were cut back, 1 base at V and 6 bases at J, with 4 bases in the middle. This CDR3 is built from 11 residues.